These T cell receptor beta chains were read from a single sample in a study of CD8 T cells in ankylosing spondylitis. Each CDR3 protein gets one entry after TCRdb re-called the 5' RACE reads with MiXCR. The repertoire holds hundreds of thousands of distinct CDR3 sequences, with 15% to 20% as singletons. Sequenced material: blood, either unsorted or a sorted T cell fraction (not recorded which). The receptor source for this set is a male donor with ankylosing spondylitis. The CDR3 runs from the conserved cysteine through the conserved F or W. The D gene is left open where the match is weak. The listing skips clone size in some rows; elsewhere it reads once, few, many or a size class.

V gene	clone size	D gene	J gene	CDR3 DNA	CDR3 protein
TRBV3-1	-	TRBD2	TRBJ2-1	TGTGCCAGCAGCCAAGCTTTACTGACGGGGACTAGCGGGATTTATGAGCAGTTCTTC	CASSQALLTGTSGIYEQFF
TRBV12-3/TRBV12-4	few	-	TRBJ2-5	TGTGCCAGCAGTAAAACAGGGTACCAAGAGACCCAGTACTTC	CASSKTGYQETQYF
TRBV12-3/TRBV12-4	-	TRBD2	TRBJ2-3	TGTGCCAGCAGTTCGACTAGCGGGGCCCGCGGGTATACGCAGTATTTT	CASSSTSGARGYTQYF
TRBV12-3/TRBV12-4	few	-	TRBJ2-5	TGTGCCAGCAGTCTGCCCCTAGGGGGGACCCAGTACTTC	CASSLPLGGTQYF
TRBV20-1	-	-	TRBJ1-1	TGCAGTGCTAGTATGGACGTGGGTACTGAAGCTTTCTTT	CSASMDVGTEAFF
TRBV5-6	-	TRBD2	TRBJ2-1	TGTGCCAGCAGCTGGGGGGGCGGACTAGCGGATGAGCAGTTCTTC	CASSWGGGLADEQFF
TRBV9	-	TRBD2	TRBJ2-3	TGTGCCAGCAGCGTAGCTTCGGGACTAGCGGCCACAGATACGCAGTATTTT	CASSVASGLAATDTQYF
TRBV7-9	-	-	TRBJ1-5	TGTGCCAGCGAGGAGGGCAACAATCAGCCCCAGCATTTT	CASEEGNNQPQHF
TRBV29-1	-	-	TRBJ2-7	TGCAGCGGGGTCGGGGCTACCTACGAGCAGTACTTC	CSGVGATYEQYF
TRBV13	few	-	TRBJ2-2	TGTGCCAGCGGGACGGCCGGGGAGCTGTTTTTT	CASGTAGELFF
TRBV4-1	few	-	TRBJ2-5	TGCGCCAGCAGCCGTCAGGGAGAGACCCAGTACTTC	CASSRQGETQYF
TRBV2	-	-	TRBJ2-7	TGTGCCAGCAGTGGGGTCCGAGGGTTCCCCTACGAGCAGTACTTC	CASSGVRGFPYEQYF
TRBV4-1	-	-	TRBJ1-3	TGCGCCAGCAGCCCCACTGGAAACACCATATATTTT	CASSPTGNTIYF
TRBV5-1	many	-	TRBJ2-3	TGCGCCAGCAGCTTGTGGCAGGGAACAGATACGCAGTATTTT	CASSLWQGTDTQYF
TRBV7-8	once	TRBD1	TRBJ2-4	TGTGCCAGCGACTCAGCGCCGGGACAGGGGAAAAACATTCAGTACTTC	CASDSAPGQGKNIQYF
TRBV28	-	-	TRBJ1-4	TGTGCCAGCAGTTTAGGGCAGGGAACTACTAATGAAAAACTGTTTTTT	CASSLGQGTTNEKLFF
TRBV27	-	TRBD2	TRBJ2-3	TGTGCCAGCAGTTTTGGGACTAGGAGCACAGATACGCAGTATTTT	CASSFGTRSTDTQYF
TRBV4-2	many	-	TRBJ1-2	TGTGCCAGCAGCCAAGCCTCAACCGGCTACACCTTC	CASSQASTGYTF
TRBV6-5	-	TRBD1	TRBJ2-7	TGTGCCAGCAGTTTCCAGGGGGCCTCCTACGAGCAGTACTTC	CASSFQGASYEQYF
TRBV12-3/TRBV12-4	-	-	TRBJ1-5	TGTGCCAGCAGTTTAGGGGCAGCAAGCAATCAGCCCCAGCATTTT	CASSLGAASNQPQHF
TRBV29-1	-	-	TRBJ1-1	TGCAGCGTTGAGACAGTAGGGAACACTGAAGCTTTCTTT	CSVETVGNTEAFF
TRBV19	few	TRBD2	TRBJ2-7	TGTGCCAGTAGTCCGACTAGCGGGGGGGCGCTGACCTACGAGCAGTACTTC	CASSPTSGGALTYEQYF
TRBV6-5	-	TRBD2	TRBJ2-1	TGTGCCAGCAGTTACGGGGGGGGACTAGCACGATTCGAGCAGTTCTTC	CASSYGGGLARFEQFF
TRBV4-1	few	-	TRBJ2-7	TGCGCCAGCAGCCAAGATCCAGGGGACGACGAGCAGTACTTC	CASSQDPGDDEQYF
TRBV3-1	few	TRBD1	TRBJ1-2	TGTGCCAGCAGCCAACGGGGGGCGTTACAGGGGATTCGAGGCTACACCTTC	CASSQRGALQGIRGYTF
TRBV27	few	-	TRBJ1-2	TGTGCCAGCAGCCTAACCCCGAGGGGCGGCTACACCTTC	CASSLTPRGGYTF